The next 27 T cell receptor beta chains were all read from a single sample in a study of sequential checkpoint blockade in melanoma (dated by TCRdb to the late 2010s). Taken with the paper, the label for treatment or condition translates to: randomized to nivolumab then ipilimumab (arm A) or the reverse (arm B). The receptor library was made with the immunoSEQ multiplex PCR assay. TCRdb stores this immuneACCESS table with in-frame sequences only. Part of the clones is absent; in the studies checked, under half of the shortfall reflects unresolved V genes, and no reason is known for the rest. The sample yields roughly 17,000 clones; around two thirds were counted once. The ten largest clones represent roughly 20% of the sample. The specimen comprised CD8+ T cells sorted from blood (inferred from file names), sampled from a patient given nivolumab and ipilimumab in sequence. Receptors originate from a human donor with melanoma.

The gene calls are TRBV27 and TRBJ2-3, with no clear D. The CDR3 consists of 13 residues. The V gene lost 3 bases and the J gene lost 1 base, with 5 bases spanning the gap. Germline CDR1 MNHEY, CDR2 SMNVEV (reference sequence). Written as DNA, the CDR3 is TGTGCCAGCAGTTTGGCTGGCACAGATACGCAGTATTTT. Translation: CASSLAGTDTQYF.

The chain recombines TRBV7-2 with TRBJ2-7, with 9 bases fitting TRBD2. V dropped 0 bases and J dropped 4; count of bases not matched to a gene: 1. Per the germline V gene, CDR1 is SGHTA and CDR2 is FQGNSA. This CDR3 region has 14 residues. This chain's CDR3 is CASSLASGRYEQYF. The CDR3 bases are TGTGCCAGCAGCTTAGCTAGCGGGAGATACGAGCAGTACTTC.

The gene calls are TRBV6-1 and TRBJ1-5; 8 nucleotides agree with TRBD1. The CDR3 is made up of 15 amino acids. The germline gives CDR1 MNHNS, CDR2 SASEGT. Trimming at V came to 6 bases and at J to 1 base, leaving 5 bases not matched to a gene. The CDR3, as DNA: TGTGCCAGCAGAGTGACAGGGGACAGCAATCAGCCCCAGCATTTT. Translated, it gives CASRVTGDSNQPQHF.

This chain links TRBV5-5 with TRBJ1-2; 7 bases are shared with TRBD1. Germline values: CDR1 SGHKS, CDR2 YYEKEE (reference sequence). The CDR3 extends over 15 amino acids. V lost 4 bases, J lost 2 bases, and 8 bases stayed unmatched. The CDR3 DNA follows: TGTGCCAGCAGCCGTGGACAGGCCTTCAACTATGGCTACACCTTC. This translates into CASSRGQAFNYGYTF.

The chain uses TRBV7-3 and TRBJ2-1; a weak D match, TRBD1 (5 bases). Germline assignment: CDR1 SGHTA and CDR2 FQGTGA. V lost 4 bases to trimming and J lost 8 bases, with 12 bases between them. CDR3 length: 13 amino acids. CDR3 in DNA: TGTGCCAGCAGCTGGCACCAGGGCTATGAGCAGTTCTTC. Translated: CASSWHQGYEQFF. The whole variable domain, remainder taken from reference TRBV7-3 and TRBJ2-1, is GAGVSQTPSNKVTEKGKYVELRCDPISGHTALYWYRQSLGQGPEFLIYFQGTGAADDSGLPNDRFFAVRPEGSVSTLKIQRTERGDSAVYLCASSWHQGYEQFFGPGTRLTVL.

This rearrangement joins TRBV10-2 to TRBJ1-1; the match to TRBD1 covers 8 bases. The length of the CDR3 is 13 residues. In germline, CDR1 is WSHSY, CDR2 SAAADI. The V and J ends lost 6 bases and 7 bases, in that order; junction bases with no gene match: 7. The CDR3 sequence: CASSGQGTIEAFF. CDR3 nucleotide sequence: TGCGCCAGCAGCGGACAGGGAACCATTGAAGCTTTCTTT.

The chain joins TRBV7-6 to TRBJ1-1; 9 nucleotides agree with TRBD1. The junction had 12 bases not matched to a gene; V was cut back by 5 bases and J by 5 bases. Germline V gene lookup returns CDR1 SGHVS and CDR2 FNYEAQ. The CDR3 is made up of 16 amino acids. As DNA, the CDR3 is TGTGCCAGCAGCGGCCCCGGGACAGGGTCGAGGACTGAAGCTTTCTTT. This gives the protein CASSGPGTGSRTEAFF.

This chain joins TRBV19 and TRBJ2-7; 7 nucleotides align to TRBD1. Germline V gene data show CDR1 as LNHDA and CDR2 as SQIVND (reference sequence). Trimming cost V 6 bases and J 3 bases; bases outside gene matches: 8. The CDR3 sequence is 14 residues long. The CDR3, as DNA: TGTGCCAGTAGAGAGACAGGGTCCTACTACGAGCAGTACTTC. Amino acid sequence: CASRETGSYYEQYF.

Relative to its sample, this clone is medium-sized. CDR3 DNA: TGTGCCAGCGGTTTCGGACTAGCTGAAATGAATGAGCAGTTCTTC. This translates into CASGFGLAEMNEQFF. V is TRBV6-1 and J is TRBJ2-1; 8 positions agree with TRBD2. Per germline, CDR1 MNHNS and CDR2 SASEGT. J lost 7 bases, V lost 8 bases, and 13 bases had no gene match. The CDR3 contains 15 residues.

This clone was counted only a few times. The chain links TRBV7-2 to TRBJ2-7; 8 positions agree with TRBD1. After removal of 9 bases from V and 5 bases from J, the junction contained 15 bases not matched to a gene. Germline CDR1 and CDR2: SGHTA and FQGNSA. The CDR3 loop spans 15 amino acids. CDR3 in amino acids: CASSLVTGAVHEQYF. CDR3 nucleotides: TGTGCCAGTAGTCTCGTGACAGGGGCGGTCCACGAGCAGTACTTC.

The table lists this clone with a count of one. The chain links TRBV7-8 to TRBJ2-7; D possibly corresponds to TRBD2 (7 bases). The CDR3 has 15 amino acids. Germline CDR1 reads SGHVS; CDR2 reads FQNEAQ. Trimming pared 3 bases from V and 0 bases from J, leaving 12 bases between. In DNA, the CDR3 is TGTGCCAGCAGCTTCTTCGGGGGGCTCTCCTACGAGCAGTACTTC. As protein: CASSFFGGLSYEQYF.

CDR3 in amino acids: CASSGWTGNTEAFF. The DNA of the CDR3 is TGTGCCAGCAGTGGGTGGACAGGGAACACTGAAGCTTTCTTT. The chain has TRBV6-5 and TRBJ1-1, with TRBD1 matching 7 bases. The CDR3 loop spans 14 amino acids. The V segment lost 5 bases and the J segment 1 base; nucleotides outside the gene matches: 4. Germline V gives CDR1 MNHEY, CDR2 SVGAGI.

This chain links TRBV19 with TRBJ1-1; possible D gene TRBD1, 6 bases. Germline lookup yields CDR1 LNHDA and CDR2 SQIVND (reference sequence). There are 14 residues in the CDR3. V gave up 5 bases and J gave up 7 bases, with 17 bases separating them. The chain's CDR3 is CASSADWTAFEAFF. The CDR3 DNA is TGTGCCAGTAGTGCGGATTGGACAGCTTTTGAAGCTTTCTTT.

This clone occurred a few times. The CDR3: CASSLAAGASYNEQFF. The CDR3 DNA sequence: TGTGCCAGCAGCTTAGCAGCGGGGGCGTCCTACAATGAGCAGTTCTTC. The chain combines TRBV7-6 with TRBJ2-1; 8 bases line up with TRBD2. The germline gives CDR1 SGHVS, CDR2 FNYEAQ. The CDR3 is made up of 16 amino acids. V lost 0 bases, J lost 1 base, and 2 bases stayed unmatched. The full variable domain, completed using reference TRBV7-6 and TRBJ2-1, is GAGVSQSPRYKVTKRGQDVALRCDPISGHVSLYWYRQALGQGPEFLTYFNYEAQQDKSGLPNDRFSAERPEGSISTLTIQRTEQRDSAMYRCASSLAAGASYNEQFFGPGTRLTVL.

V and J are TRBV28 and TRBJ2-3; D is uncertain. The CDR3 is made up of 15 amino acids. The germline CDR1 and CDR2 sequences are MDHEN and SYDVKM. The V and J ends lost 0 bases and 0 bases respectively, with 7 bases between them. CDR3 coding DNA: TGTGCCAGCAGTTTATGGGCATCCAGCACAGATACGCAGTATTTT. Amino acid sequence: CASSLWASSTDTQYF.

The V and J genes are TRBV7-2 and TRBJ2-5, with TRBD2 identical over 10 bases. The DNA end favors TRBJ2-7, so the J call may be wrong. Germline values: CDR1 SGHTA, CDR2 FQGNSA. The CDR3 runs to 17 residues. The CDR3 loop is CASSLAASGGPPYEQYF. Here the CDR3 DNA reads TGTGCCAGCAGCTTAGCGGCTAGCGGGGGCCCTCCCTACGAGCAGTACTTC.

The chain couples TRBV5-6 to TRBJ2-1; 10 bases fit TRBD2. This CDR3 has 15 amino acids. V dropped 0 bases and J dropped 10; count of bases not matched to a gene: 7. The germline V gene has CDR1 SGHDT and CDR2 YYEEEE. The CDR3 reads CASSLGAGGPGEQFF. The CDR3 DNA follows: TGTGCCAGCAGCTTGGGAGCGGGGGGGCCTGGCGAGCAGTTCTTC.

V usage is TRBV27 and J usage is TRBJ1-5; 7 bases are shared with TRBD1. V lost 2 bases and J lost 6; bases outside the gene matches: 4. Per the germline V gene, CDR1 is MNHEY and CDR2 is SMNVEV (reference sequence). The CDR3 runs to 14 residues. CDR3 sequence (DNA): TGTGCCAGCAGTTTAGGAGCAGGGGGTCAGCCCCAGCATTTT. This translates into CASSLGAGGQPQHF.

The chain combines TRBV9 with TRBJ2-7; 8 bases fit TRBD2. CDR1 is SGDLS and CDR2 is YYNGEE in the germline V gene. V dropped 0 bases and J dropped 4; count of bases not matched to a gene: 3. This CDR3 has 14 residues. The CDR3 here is CASSVGTSGYEQYF. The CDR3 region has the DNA TGTGCCAGCAGCGTAGGAACTAGCGGTTACGAGCAGTACTTC.

CDR3 DNA sequence: TGTGCCAGCAGCTTAAAAGCGGGAGGCGTCTACAATGAGCAGTTCTTC. It yields the protein CASSLKAGGVYNEQFF. The rearrangement uses TRBV7-9 and TRBJ2-1, with 9 bases aligning to TRBD2. J was trimmed by 3 bases and V by 2 bases; bases with no gene match: 5. Germline loops: CDR1 SEHNR, CDR2 FQNEAQ (reference sequence). There are 16 residues in the CDR3.

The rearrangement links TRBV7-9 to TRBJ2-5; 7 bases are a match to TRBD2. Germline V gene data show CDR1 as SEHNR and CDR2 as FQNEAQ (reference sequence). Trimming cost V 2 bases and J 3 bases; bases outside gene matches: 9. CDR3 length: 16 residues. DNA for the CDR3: TGTGCCAGCAGCTTAAGGATCGGCGGGAGTGAAGAGACCCAGTACTTC. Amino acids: CASSLRIGGSEETQYF.

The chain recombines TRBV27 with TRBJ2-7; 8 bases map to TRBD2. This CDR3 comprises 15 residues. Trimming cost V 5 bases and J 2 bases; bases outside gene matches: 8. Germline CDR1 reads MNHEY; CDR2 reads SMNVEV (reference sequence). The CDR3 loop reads CASSPGSGAPYEQYF. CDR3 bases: TGTGCCAGCAGTCCTGGTAGCGGGGCTCCCTACGAGCAGTACTTC.

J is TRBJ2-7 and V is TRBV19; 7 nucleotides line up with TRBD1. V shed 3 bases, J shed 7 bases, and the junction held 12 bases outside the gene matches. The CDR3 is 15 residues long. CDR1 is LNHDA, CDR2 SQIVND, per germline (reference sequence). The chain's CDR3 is CASSMRQGLMNEQYF. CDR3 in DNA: TGTGCCAGTAGTATGCGACAGGGCCTAATGAATGAGCAGTACTTC.

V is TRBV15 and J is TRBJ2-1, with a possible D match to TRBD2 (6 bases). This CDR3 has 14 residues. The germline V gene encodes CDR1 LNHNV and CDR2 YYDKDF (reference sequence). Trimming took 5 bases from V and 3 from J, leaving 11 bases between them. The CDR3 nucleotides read TGTGCCACCAGCTCCCCGGGGGACTACAATGAGCAGTTCTTC. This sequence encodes CATSSPGDYNEQFF.

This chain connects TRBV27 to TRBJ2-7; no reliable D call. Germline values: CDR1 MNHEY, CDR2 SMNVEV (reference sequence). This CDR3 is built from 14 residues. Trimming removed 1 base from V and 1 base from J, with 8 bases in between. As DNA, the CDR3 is TGTGCCAGCAGTTTATTAACACCGTCCTACGAGCAGTACTTC. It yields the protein CASSLLTPSYEQYF.

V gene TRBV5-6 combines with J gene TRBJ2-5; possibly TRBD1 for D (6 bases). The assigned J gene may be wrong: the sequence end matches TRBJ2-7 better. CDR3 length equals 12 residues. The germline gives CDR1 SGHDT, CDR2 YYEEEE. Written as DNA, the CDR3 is TGTGCCAGCTTAGGACAGTCCTACGAGCAGTACTTC. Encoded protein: CASLGQSYEQYF.

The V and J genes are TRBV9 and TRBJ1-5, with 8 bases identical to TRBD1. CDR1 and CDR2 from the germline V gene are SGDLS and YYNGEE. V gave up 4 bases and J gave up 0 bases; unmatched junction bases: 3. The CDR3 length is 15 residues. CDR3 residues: CASSLTGASNQPQHF. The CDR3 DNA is TGTGCCAGCAGCTTGACAGGGGCTAGCAATCAGCCCCAGCATTTT.